This paragraph covers one TCR beta chain sequence. No antigen is known for it. No much larger clone is present one base from it, and per-base qualities are unavailable. Reading the label with the study, this specimen's time point is: baseline before first vaccination. The vaccinee samples were drawn from two UK trials, COV001 and COV002, one of which was a single-blind randomized controlled phase 2/3 trial testing AZD1222 (ChAdOx1 nCoV-19) in healthy adults. For TCRbeta chain sequencing, PBMC samples from trial participants were taken at day 0 and at day 28 after the second dose. This sample is part of a study of T cell responses to AZD1222 COVID-19 vaccine listed by TCRdb under 2021. Some background on the complete study: Because spike-specific TCR depth and breadth did not differ between the two schedules, AZD1222 recipients who got a second dose at roughly 4 weeks were pooled with those who got a second dose at roughly 12 weeks. Enrollment into the trials was organized by age into subgroups of 18-55, 56-69 and 70-plus years, and those subgroups contained approximately 160, 26 and 62 TCR-sequenced participants, respectively. A total of around 240 trial participants underwent TCR sequencing, of whom 207 received two doses of AZD1222 and approximately 25 received two doses of the MenACWY control vaccine. What the work shows at the level of the full study, not this receptor alone: Conclusions about previously exposed vaccinees are limited because only five to seven AZD1222 recipients were SARS-CoV-2 seropositive at baseline. In the small 56-69-year group, the increase in depth fell short of significance, most likely because of low power. Because no day 14 peak-response samples were available, repertoires were characterized only after the peak T cell response. The whole spike protein was spanned by vaccine-associated CD4 TCRs, and dominant responses were seen in regions 160-218 and 743-854. Participants were mostly white British, with more females than males. The authors suggested clonal diversity may have been underestimated. Nearly half of unique spike-specific TCRs reportedly recognized epitopes outside regions mutated in the B.1.351 and B.1.1.7 variants. After two AZD1222 doses, both the breadth and the depth of spike-specific TCRs were significantly higher than at day 0 and than in MenACWY recipients.

The CDR3 regions of human TCRbeta chains were subjected to immunosequencing. The source study handled its data this way. TCRs in the repertoires were matched against a reference library of SARS-CoV-2-specific TCRs that had been generated with the MIRA antigen-specificity platform. Breadth was defined as the fraction of unique TCRs that were SARS-CoV-2-associated, and depth was defined as the fraction of total T cells that were SARS-CoV-2-associated. Using the MIRA data, every spike-specific TCR was mapped to the spike region that the TCR reacted to and assigned to either a CD4 or a CD8 class. Log10-transformed breadth and depth values were compared by one-way ANOVA with Sidak's multiple comparisons tests. TCRdb stores this immuneACCESS table with in-frame sequences only. Part of the clones is absent; in the studies checked, under half of the shortfall reflects unresolved V genes, and no reason is known for the rest. The V and J calls and clone size were taken over from that table, and D and trimming were inferred from the DNA. Present in this sample are nearly 110,000 clones, approximately 90% of which were seen just once. The leading ten clones occupy about 4.5% of the sample.

Sample: peripheral blood, taken on day 0 of AZD1222 vaccination. This receptor was identified in an adult in good health.

The DNA reads as follows: TGCGCCAGCAGCTTAACAGGGCCGGACTCTGGAAACACCATATATTTT. This codes for CASSLTGPDSGNTIYF. This chain is built from TRBV5-1 and TRBJ1-3; a tentative D call is TRBD1 (6 bases match). The junction shows trimming of 2 bases on V and 0 bases on J, plus 12 bases between the germline ends. The CDR3 has 16 amino acids, counting the end cysteine and phenylalanine. Just CDR3 DNA is preserved here, 48 bases in frame from base 1. CDR1 SGHRS and CDR2 YFSETQ were looked up in the germline V gene.